Shown below are 26 T cell receptor beta chains from a single sample sequenced in a study of blood T cell repertoires in COVID-19. Profiling relied on immunoSEQ multiplex PCR, and the TCRdb table lists in-frame clones only, not all of them. The sample consists of some 21,000 clones, more than 75% of them appearing once. What was sequenced was peripheral blood. These receptors were obtained from a human donor with active COVID-19. The donor label of this sample is uncertain.

The genes are TRBV11-3 and TRBJ2-2; maybe TRBD2 (5 bases). V gave up 10 bases and J gave up 2 bases, with 14 bases separating them. From germline, CDR1 is SGHNT and CDR2 YENEEA. CDR3 length: 14 amino acids. The CDR3: CATSGRVNTGELFF. The CDR3 nucleotides are TGTGCCACCTCTGGGCGGGTAAACACCGGGGAGCTGTTTTTT.

This chain connects TRBV7-8 to TRBJ2-7; the match to TRBD2 covers 11 bases. Trimming at V came to 5 bases and at J to 0 bases, leaving 9 bases not matched to a gene. Germline CDR1 reads SGHVS; CDR2 reads FQNEAQ. This CDR3 contains 17 residues. The CDR3 DNA sequence: TGTGCCAGCAGCAGGACTAGCGGGCCCGGGAGCTCCTACGAGCAGTACTTC. It specifies CASSRTSGPGSSYEQYF. The full variable domain, its missing parts supplied by reference TRBV7-8 and TRBJ2-7, is GAGVSQSPRYKVAKRGQDVALRCDPISGHVSLFWYQQALGQGPEFLTYFQNEAQLDKSGLPSDRFFAERPEGSVSTLKIQRTQQEDSAVYLCASSRTSGPGSSYEQYFGPGTRLTVT.

This sequence joins TRBV5-4 and TRBJ2-2, with a weak D call TRBD1 (6 bases). Germline CDR1 and CDR2: SGHNT and YYREEE (reference sequence). V was shortened by 10 bases and J by 0 bases, with 19 bases between the two germline ends. This CDR3 comprises 16 residues. The CDR3 DNA reads TGTGCCTCCTCCAGTCAGGGGCCGGCGAACACCGGGGAGCTGTTTTTT. This codes for CASSSQGPANTGELFF. Using reference TRBV5-4 and TRBJ2-2 for the parts outside the CDR3, the full variable domain is ETGVTQSPTHLIKTRGQQVTLRCSSQSGHNTVSWYQQALGQGPQFIFQYYREEENGRGNFPPRFSGLQFPNYSSELNVNALELDDSALYLCASSSQGPANTGELFFGEGSRLTVL.

This clone was observed a handful of times. This chain uses TRBV27 with TRBJ2-7; the D is unclear. V was cut by 7 bases and J by 4 bases, with 14 bases left in between. Germline V gene data show CDR1 as MNHEY and CDR2 as SMNVEV (reference sequence). The CDR3 covers 13 residues. As DNA, the CDR3 is TGTGCCAGCACCGGTCCCCCTTCGTACGAGCAGTACTTC. It is translated as CASTGPPSYEQYF.

The rearrangement uses TRBV19 and TRBJ1-2; 10 positions agree with TRBD1. V was clipped by 3 bases and J by 8 bases; unmatched bases: 6. CDR3 size: 14 residues. Germline CDR1 LNHDA, CDR2 SQIVND (reference sequence). The CDR3, as DNA: TGTGCCAGTAGTATCGATGGACAGGGGGGCGGCTACACCTTC. This translates into CASSIDGQGGGYTF.

The chain has TRBV6-5 and TRBJ2-5; TRBD2 might be the D (7 bases). CDR1 is MNHEY and CDR2 is SVGAGI in the germline V gene. The CDR3 has 15 residues. V lost 8 bases and J lost 5, with 21 bases in between. The CDR3 sequence: CASRSLEQGGETQYF. DNA of the CDR3: TGTGCCAGCCGCTCCCTGGAACAGGGAGGGGAGACCCAGTACTTC.

This clone came up a few times. The chain carries TRBV27 and TRBJ1-5; D not resolved. Germline V gives CDR1 MNHEY, CDR2 SMNVEV (reference sequence). This CDR3 comprises 15 residues. V lost 1 base and J 6 bases, leaving 13 bases between the germline ends. The CDR3 region is CASSLFHGVGQPQHF. The CDR3, as DNA: TGTGCCAGCAGTTTATTTCACGGGGTGGGTCAGCCCCAGCATTTT.

This clone was recorded once. This chain connects TRBV29-1 to TRBJ2-2, with a possible D match to TRBD2 (6 bases). V was cut by 6 bases and J by 2 bases, with 16 bases left in between. The CDR3 length is 15 residues. Looked up from germline, CDR1 is SQVTM and CDR2 is ANQGSEA. The DNA of the CDR3 is TGCAGCGTACGGGGTGGCGGGACCAACACCGGGGAGCTGTTTTTT. This sequence encodes CSVRGGGTNTGELFF.

The chain employs TRBV6-6 and TRBJ2-5; TRBD2 matches 13 bases. V shed 5 bases and J 3 bases; nucleotides not matched to a gene: 3. This CDR3 has 15 amino acids. Germline CDR1 MNHNY, CDR2 SVGAGI (reference sequence). CDR3 amino acids: CASSIGLAGEETQYF. The CDR3 DNA sequence: TGTGCCAGCAGTATTGGACTAGCGGGAGAAGAGACCCAGTACTTC.

The chain links TRBV4-1 to TRBJ1-2; 9 nucleotides match TRBD1. Germline loops: CDR1 MGHRA, CDR2 YSYEKL. The CDR3 runs to 15 residues. V trimming: 4 bases; J trimming: 3 bases; junction bases outside the gene matches: 6. The CDR3 region has the DNA TGCGCCAGCAGCCCGACAGGGGGAGTTGACTATGGCTACACCTTC. Translated: CASSPTGGVDYGYTF.

The J gene is TRBJ2-1, the V gene TRBV9; 10 bases align to TRBD1. Unmatched junction bases numbered 2, after V lost 2 bases and J lost 3 bases. The germline V gene has CDR1 SGDLS and CDR2 YYNGEE. The CDR3 length is 15 residues. CDR3 amino acids: CASSVGTGDYNEQFF. The CDR3 region has the DNA TGTGCCAGCAGCGTTGGGACAGGGGACTACAATGAGCAGTTCTTC.

V gene TRBV6-5 combines with J gene TRBJ2-7; D perhaps matches TRBD2 (6 bases). The germline V and J ends were trimmed by 2 bases and 2 bases, with 13 bases remaining between them. CDR1 MNHEY and CDR2 SVGAGI come from the germline V gene. The length of the CDR3 is 15 residues. The CDR3 here is CASSYRLANPYEQYF. The CDR3 DNA reads TGTGCCAGCAGTTACCGGCTAGCGAACCCCTACGAGCAGTACTTC.

The J gene is TRBJ1-1, the V gene TRBV9; 8 nucleotides line up with TRBD1. Germline V gives CDR1 SGDLS, CDR2 YYNGEE. The V segment lost 3 bases and the J segment 4 bases; nucleotides outside the gene matches: 5. The CDR3 sequence is 14 residues long. The CDR3 nucleotides are TGTGCCAGCAGCGCGCAGGGGGCCGGCACTGAAGCTTTCTTT. As protein: CASSAQGAGTEAFF.

The rearrangement joins TRBV19 to TRBJ2-1; 9 bases are a match to TRBD1. The V gene end was trimmed by 4 bases and the J gene end by 6 bases; junction bases not matched to a gene: 4. Per the germline V gene, CDR1 is LNHDA and CDR2 is SQIVND (reference sequence). This CDR3 contains 14 residues. CDR3 sequence: CASSRDRVGNEQFF. The CDR3 DNA reads TGTGCCAGTAGTAGGGACAGGGTAGGCAATGAGCAGTTCTTC. Complete variable domain (other parts from reference TRBV19 and TRBJ2-1): DGGITQSPKYLFRKEGQNVTLSCEQNLNHDAMYWYRQDPGQGLRLIYYSQIVNDFQKGDIAEGYSVSREKKESFPLTVTSAQKNPTAFYLCASSRDRVGNEQFFGPGTRLTVL.

This clone has a single count. The chain couples TRBV3-1 (or the pseudogene TRBV3-2) to TRBJ2-4; D unresolved. Germline V gene sequence: CDR1 LGHDT, CDR2 YNNKEL (reference sequence). Trimming pared 4 bases from V and 6 bases from J, leaving 16 bases between. The length of the CDR3 is 15 residues. The CDR3 region is CASSPAGRLLNIQYF. The CDR3 nucleotides read TGTGCCAGCAGCCCGGCAGGTCGATTGCTAAACATTCAGTACTTC.

The chain carries TRBV4-2 and TRBJ1-3; D is possibly TRBD1 (5 bases). This CDR3 spans 16 amino acids. V was trimmed by 0 bases and J by 4 bases, leaving 13 bases between them. Germline loops: CDR1 LGHNA, CDR2 YNFKEQ. The CDR3 is CASSQEAWGSGNTIYF. The CDR3 nucleotides read TGTGCCAGCAGCCAAGAAGCTTGGGGCTCCGGAAACACCATATATTTT.

This clone appeared once. The V call is TRBV7-3, the J call TRBJ2-2; the match to TRBD1 covers 9 bases. CDR1 SGHTA and CDR2 FQGTGA come from the germline V gene. J gave up 6 bases and V 1 base, and 6 bases lay outside the gene matches. The CDR3 length is 16 residues. CDR3 residues: CASSLSRGQGAGELFF. CDR3 sequence (DNA): TGTGCCAGCAGCTTAAGTAGGGGACAGGGTGCCGGGGAGCTGTTTTTT.

The chain is built from TRBV14 and TRBJ2-3; no reliable D call. The CDR3 consists of 15 residues. V lost 1 base and J lost 0, with 8 bases in between. Germline V gene data show CDR1 as SGHDN and CDR2 as FVKESK. CDR3 loop: CASSQGARSTDTQYF. The CDR3 nucleotides are TGTGCCAGCAGCCAAGGGGCCAGGAGCACAGATACGCAGTATTTT.

The V gene is TRBV10-3, the J gene TRBJ1-2; 8 bases are shared with TRBD1. The CDR3 is 15 amino acids. V dropped 3 bases and J dropped 8; count of bases not matched to a gene: 11. Germline-derived CDR1 and CDR2 are ENHRY and SYGVKD. The CDR3 region is CAISDLSGGANGYTF. As DNA, the CDR3 is TGTGCCATCAGTGACTTGTCAGGGGGCGCGAACGGCTACACCTTC.

V and J are TRBV7-2 and TRBJ2-1, with D uncertain. The CDR3 has 15 amino acids. Germline lookup yields CDR1 SGHTA and CDR2 FQGNSA. V lost 4 bases and J 4 bases, leaving 14 bases between the germline ends. CDR3 in amino acids: CASSYNSVGYNEQFF. In DNA, the CDR3 is TGTGCCAGCAGCTATAACTCCGTCGGGTACAATGAGCAGTTCTTC.

This clone has only a few counts. In nucleotides, the CDR3 is TGTGCCAGCAGCCAAGGGACCCCGGGGCGGGACTCAGATACGCAGTATTTT. This sequence encodes CASSQGTPGRDSDTQYF. This chain connects TRBV4-2 to TRBJ2-3; tentative D call: TRBD2 (6 bases). V lost 1 base, J lost 4 bases, and 18 bases lay in between. Germline values: CDR1 LGHNA, CDR2 YNFKEQ. CDR3 length: 17 amino acids.

The chain has TRBV28 and TRBJ2-5; 7 bases map to TRBD2. The CDR3 extends over 14 amino acids. J was trimmed by 4 bases and V by 6 bases; bases with no gene match: 8. Germline loops: CDR1 MDHEN, CDR2 SYDVKM. The CDR3, as DNA: TGTGCCAGCAGCCCCCCGGGACTAACAGAGACCCAGTACTTC. As protein: CASSPPGLTETQYF.

This chain links TRBV7-2 with TRBJ2-6; 8 bases fit TRBD1. The J segment lost 0 bases and the V segment lost 5 bases, leaving 3 bases of the junction unmatched. In germline, CDR1 is SGHTA, CDR2 FQGNSA. The CDR3 runs to 16 residues. The CDR3 protein is CASSRTGGSGANVLTF. The DNA of the CDR3 is TGTGCCAGCAGCCGCACAGGGGGCTCTGGGGCCAACGTCCTGACTTTC.

The V call is TRBV6-2 or TRBV6-3, the J call TRBJ2-1; perhaps TRBD2 as D (5 bases). Trimming removed 3 bases at V and 10 bases at J, with 10 bases between. CDR1 is MNHEY, CDR2 SVGEGT, per germline. The CDR3 runs to 12 residues. Written as DNA, the CDR3 is TGTGCCAGCAGTTATCCCGGGGTAGAGCAGTTCTTC. Translation: CASSYPGVEQFF.

The gene calls are TRBV15 and TRBJ1-6; 8 nucleotides align to TRBD1. This CDR3 has 15 amino acids. CDR1 is LNHNV and CDR2 is YYDKDF in the germline V gene (reference sequence). Trimming at V came to 6 bases and at J to 6 bases, leaving 7 bases not matched to a gene. As DNA, the CDR3 is TGTGCCACCAGATCCCCTGACAGGGGTAATTCACCCCTCCACTTT. Amino acid sequence: CATRSPDRGNSPLHF.

This chain joins TRBV15 and TRBJ2-3, with a tentative D call TRBD2 (7 bases). V was shortened by 8 bases and J by 4 bases, with 16 bases between the two germline ends. The CDR3 runs 14 residues. Per the germline V gene, CDR1 is LNHNV and CDR2 is YYDKDF (reference sequence). The CDR3 region is CATGGASGSDTQYF. The CDR3 nucleotides are TGTGCCACCGGGGGGGCGAGTGGATCAGATACGCAGTATTTT.